This TCR beta chain was captured by sequencing in a study of blood T cell repertoires in COVID-19. Overall study: COVID-19 samples collected from the United States, Italy and Spain covered acute and convalescent phases. T cells, B-cell-depleted T cells, or PBMCs provided the cDNA or gDNA that served as material.

The protocol was immunoSEQ multiplex PCR, while the TCRdb copy is restricted to in-frame clones and leaves out a portion. Of roughly 150,000 clones listed, just under 85% are singletons. Germline loops: CDR1 MNHEY, CDR2 SMNVEV (reference sequence). CDR3 length: 15 residues. Trimming cost V 3 bases and J 0 bases, with 6 bases left between them. Sequencing was carried out using peripheral blood. The sequence came from a woman at least 80 years old with COVID-19, enrolled during active disease. The rearrangement uses TRBV27 and TRBJ2-6; the D is unclear. In DNA, the CDR3 is TGTGCCAGCAGTTTCCACAGCTCTGGGGCCAACGTCCTGACTTTC. It specifies CASSFHSSGANVLTF.